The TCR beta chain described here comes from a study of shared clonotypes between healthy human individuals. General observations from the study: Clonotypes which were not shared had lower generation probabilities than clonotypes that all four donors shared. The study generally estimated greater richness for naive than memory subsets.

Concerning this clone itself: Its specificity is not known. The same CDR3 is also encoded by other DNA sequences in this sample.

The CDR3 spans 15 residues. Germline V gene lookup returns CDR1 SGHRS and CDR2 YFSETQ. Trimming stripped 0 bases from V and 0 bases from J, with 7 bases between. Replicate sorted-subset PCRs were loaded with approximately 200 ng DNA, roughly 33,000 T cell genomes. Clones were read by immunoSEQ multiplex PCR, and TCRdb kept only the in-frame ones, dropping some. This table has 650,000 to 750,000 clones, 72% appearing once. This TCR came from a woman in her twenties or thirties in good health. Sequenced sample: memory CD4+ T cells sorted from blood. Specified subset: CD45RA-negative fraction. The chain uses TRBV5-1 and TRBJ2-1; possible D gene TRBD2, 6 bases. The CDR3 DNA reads TGCGCCAGCAGCTTGGCTAGCGCCTCCTACAATGAGCAGTTCTTC. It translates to CASSLASASYNEQFF.